This T cell receptor beta chain was sequenced for a study of CD8 T cells in Susac syndrome. CDR1 and CDR2 from the germline V gene are LNHDA and SQIVND (reference sequence). The CDR3 runs 14 residues. V lost 9 bases and J lost 5, with 19 bases in between. This clonotype has just one count. Under recently defined diagnostic criteria, the patients with Susac syndrome qualified as having definite or probable disease. Random hexamers were used to reverse transcribe 0.5 to 1 ug of RNA. Amplification of TCR beta CDR3 was carried out by immunoSEQ multiplex PCR, which covered 54 Vbeta and 13 Jbeta segments. TCRdb independently ran MiXCR on the immunoSEQ multiplex PCR reads; one entry per CDR3 protein. The table lists about 240,000 distinct CDR3 sequences, 96% of them singletons.

This TCR came from a human donor with Susac syndrome. The specimen sequenced was CD4+ T cells from PBMCs. The chain has TRBV19 and TRBJ2-5; D uncertain. This chain's CDR3 is CASKASHQSETQYF. The CDR3 coding sequence is TGTGCCAGCAAGGCGTCTCATCAGTCGGAGACCCAGTACTTC. Filled out from reference TRBV19 and TRBJ2-5, the complete variable domain reads DGGITQSPKYLFRKEGQNVTLSCEQNLNHDAMYWYRQDPGQGLRLIYYSQIVNDFQKGDIAEGYSVSREKKESFPLTVTSAQKNPTAFYLCASKASHQSETQYFGPGTRLLVL.